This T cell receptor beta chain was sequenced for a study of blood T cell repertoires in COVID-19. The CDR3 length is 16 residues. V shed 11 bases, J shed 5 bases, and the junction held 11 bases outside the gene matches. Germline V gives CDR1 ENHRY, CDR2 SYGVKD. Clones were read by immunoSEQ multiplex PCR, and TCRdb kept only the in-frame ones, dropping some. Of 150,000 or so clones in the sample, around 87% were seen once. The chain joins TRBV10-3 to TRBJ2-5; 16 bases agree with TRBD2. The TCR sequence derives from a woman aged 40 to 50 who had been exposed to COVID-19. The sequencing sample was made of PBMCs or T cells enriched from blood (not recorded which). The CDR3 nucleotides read TGTGCCTCCACGGGGACTAGCGGGGGGGCCAGTGAGACCCAGTACTTC. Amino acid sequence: CASTGTSGGASETQYF.